These 15 T cell receptor beta chains were all obtained from the same sample, sequenced in a study of beta chain features in type 1 diabetes. The authors reverse transcribed all of the isolated RNA, so sequencing captured expressed TCRB transcripts. Some clones are missing from TCRdb's copy, which holds only in-frame ones; the method was immunoSEQ multiplex PCR. This table has around 40,000 clones, approximately 56% appearing once. The sequencing sample was made of Tregs from blood. The receptor set was obtained from a woman in her late teens or twenties in good health.

This clone turned up a few times. Other DNA sequences of this sample code for an identical CDR3. The chain recombines TRBV27 with TRBJ2-6, with 9 bases identical to TRBD1. With 5 bases clipped from V and 0 bases from J, the junction kept 5 bases outside the gene matches. The V gene's germline CDR1 is MNHEY and CDR2 SMNVEV (reference sequence). CDR3 length equals 17 residues. The CDR3 spells CASSPDRGSSGANVLTF. The CDR3 nucleotides are TGTGCCAGCAGTCCGGACAGGGGCAGCTCTGGGGCCAACGTCCTGACTTTC.

The chain recombines TRBV28 with TRBJ2-1; 8 bases are shared with TRBD2. J gave up 6 bases and V 7 bases, and 20 bases lay outside the gene matches. The germline gives CDR1 MDHEN, CDR2 SYDVKM. The CDR3 is 18 residues long. The CDR3 region has the DNA TGTGCCAGCACCCCGTGGGGGGCGGGAGGAAGGTTCGGCAATGAGCAGTTCTTC. It encodes CASTPWGAGGRFGNEQFF.

The CDR3 is CASSDSLNTEAFF. As DNA, the CDR3 is TGTGCCAGCAGCGACAGTCTGAACACTGAAGCTTTCTTT. J is TRBJ1-1 and V is TRBV2; D is perhaps TRBD1 (5 bases). The CDR3 is made up of 13 amino acids. The V gene lost 6 bases and the J gene lost 0 bases, with 8 bases spanning the gap. CDR1 is SNHLY, CDR2 FYNNEI, per germline.

J is TRBJ1-1 and V is TRBV5-1; D is ambiguous. CDR3 length: 14 residues. Germline assignment: CDR1 SGHRS and CDR2 YFSETQ. V shed 5 bases and J shed 4 bases, with 15 bases lying between them. The CDR3 loop is CASSQRADGTEAFF. The DNA for the CDR3 is TGCGCCAGCAGTCAAAGAGCGGACGGCACTGAAGCTTTCTTT.

The rearrangement uses TRBV19 and TRBJ2-2; a weak D match, TRBD1 (6 bases). Trimming pared 7 bases from V and 7 bases from J, leaving 16 bases between. CDR3 length equals 14 residues. The germline V gene has CDR1 LNHDA and CDR2 SQIVND (reference sequence). The CDR3 sequence: CASNQPGADGELFF. The CDR3 DNA follows: TGTGCCAGTAATCAGCCAGGGGCGGACGGGGAGCTGTTTTTT. Combining the CDR3 with reference TRBV19 and TRBJ2-2 gives the whole variable domain DGGITQSPKYLFRKEGQNVTLSCEQNLNHDAMYWYRQDPGQGLRLIYYSQIVNDFQKGDIAEGYSVSREKKESFPLTVTSAQKNPTAFYLCASNQPGADGELFFGEGSRLTVL.

The V and J genes are TRBV6-1 and TRBJ2-1, with no clear D. This CDR3 comprises 13 residues. V was shortened by 1 base and J by 12 bases, with 13 bases between the two germline ends. Germline values: CDR1 MNHNS, CDR2 SASEGT. In nucleotides, the CDR3 is TGTGCCAGCAGTGAAGTACGGGTTAGTGGGCAGTTCTTC. As protein: CASSEVRVSGQFF.

The chain has TRBV29-1 and TRBJ2-4; weak D call: TRBD1 (6 bases). CDR1 is SQVTM, CDR2 ANQGSEA, per germline. V was pared by 4 bases and J by 10 bases, with 17 bases between. The CDR3 sequence is 13 residues long. In nucleotides, the CDR3 is TGCAGCGTTGCACAGACCGGGACACGGATTCAGTACTTC. Protein product: CSVAQTGTRIQYF.

This chain joins TRBV25-1 and TRBJ2-1; the match to TRBD2 covers 8 bases. This CDR3 is 17 amino acids long. Germline CDR1 reads MGHDK; CDR2 reads SYGVNS. Unmatched junction bases numbered 8, after V lost 1 base and J lost 3 bases. The CDR3 sequence: CASSESLYSGVYNEQFF. In DNA form, the CDR3 reads TGTGCCAGCAGTGAATCCTTGTATAGCGGGGTCTACAATGAGCAGTTCTTC.

This clone appeared once. V usage is TRBV23-1 and J usage is TRBJ2-3; possibly TRBD2 for D (6 bases). TRBV23-1 is assigned to the ORF class and has an uncertain function. V lost 2 bases and J 1 base, leaving 19 bases between the germline ends. The CDR3 runs to 18 residues. In DNA form, the CDR3 reads TGCGCCAGCAGTCAACCCCGTGGTGCGGGGCAGCGCACAGATACGCAGTATTTT. As protein: CASSQPRGAGQRTDTQYF.

The chain carries TRBV6-5 and TRBJ2-7; D is undetermined. With 3 bases removed from V and 2 bases from J, the gap between germline ends came to 11 bases. CDR3 length: 14 amino acids. Germline V gives CDR1 MNHEY, CDR2 SVGAGI. The CDR3 DNA is TGTGCCAGCAGTTATTTCTACAGACCCTACGAGCAGTACTTC. It codes for CASSYFYRPYEQYF.

This clone was detected only a few times. CDR3 loop: CASSLGTSGSYFNEQFF. The CDR3 nucleotides read TGTGCCAGCAGCTTAGGGACTAGCGGGAGTTATTTCAATGAGCAGTTCTTC. The chain combines TRBV7-9 with TRBJ2-1; TRBD2 agrees at 13 bases. With 1 base clipped from V and 6 bases from J, the junction kept 6 bases outside the gene matches. Germline V gives CDR1 SEHNR, CDR2 FQNEAQ (reference sequence). The length of the CDR3 is 17 residues. Supplemented by reference TRBV7-9 and TRBJ2-1, the full variable domain reads DTGVSQNPRHKITKRGQNVTFRCDPISEHNRLYWYRQTLGQGPEFLTYFQNEAQLEKSRLLSDRFSAERPKGSFSTLEIQRTEQGDSAMYLCASSLGTSGSYFNEQFFGPGTRLTVL.

This chain links TRBV7-2 with TRBJ2-3; D unresolved. The V gene lost 4 bases and the J gene lost 4 bases, with 12 bases spanning the gap. The CDR3 extends over 14 amino acids. Germline V lookup: CDR1 SGHTA, CDR2 FQGNSA. CDR3 in DNA: TGTGCCAGCAGCTGGCTCATTCCCCCAGATACGCAGTATTTT. Protein product: CASSWLIPPDTQYF.

The chain uses TRBV28 and TRBJ2-3; 8 bases are shared with TRBD1. Unmatched junction bases numbered 20, after V lost 5 bases and J lost 1 base. CDR1 and CDR2 from the germline V gene are MDHEN and SYDVKM. CDR3 length equals 20 residues. The CDR3 DNA sequence: TGTGCCAGCAGTCCGGTTGATACGGGACAGGTCTTTGTCCGCACAGATACGCAGTATTTT. Amino acids: CASSPVDTGQVFVRTDTQYF.

The rearrangement uses TRBV2 and TRBJ2-3; 10 bases fit TRBD2. The ends lost 8 bases at V and 4 bases at J; junction bases unmatched: 9. The CDR3 length is 15 residues. CDR1 is SNHLY and CDR2 is FYNNEI in the germline V gene. Written as DNA, the CDR3 is TGTGCCAGCCGCCCGGGACTAGCGCACTCAGATACGCAGTATTTT. This encodes CASRPGLAHSDTQYF. Full variable domain (remainder filled in from reference TRBV2 and TRBJ2-3): EPEVTQTPSHQVTQMGQEVILRCVPISNHLYFYWYRQILGQKVEFLVSFYNNEISEKSEIFDDQFSVERPDGSNFTLKIRSTKLEDSAMYFCASRPGLAHSDTQYFGPGTRLTVL.

This clone was counted between two and nine times. The DNA for the CDR3 is TGTGCCAGCAGCCCCGGGACAGGGGCCTCCCAAGAGACCCAGTACTTC. Its translation: CASSPGTGASQETQYF. The chain employs TRBV27 and TRBJ2-5, with 10 positions matching TRBD1. In germline, CDR1 is MNHEY, CDR2 SMNVEV (reference sequence). V shed 6 bases and J 1 base; nucleotides not matched to a gene: 8. This CDR3 comprises 16 residues.